This TCR beta chain was recorded in a study of T cell repertoires in cytomegalovirus infection (dated by TCRdb to the late 2010s). With regard to the full study: The HLA type of each donor mattered for the analysis, because public TCR beta signatures pointed to carriage of CMV infection along with the matching HLA type.

Points the paper makes about the study in general: Cumulative frequency of public TCR beta family members discriminated carriers of CMV infection plus the relevant HLA type in this cohort and an independent approximately 370-donor cohort. The ex vivo response was dominated by HLA-C-restricted CMV-specific TCR beta clonotypes, which also provided the single most frequent clonotype in two of eight donors.

The instrument was an Illumina HiSeq 1500. TCRdb reprocessing: public reads trimmed at Q25 with fastp, clones called with MiXCR, in-frame beta chains kept. Rows merge per CDR3 protein into single entries with the most common DNA and genes. This sample is represented by around 530,000 distinct CDR3 sequences; 16% of them were singletons. The ten largest clones represent roughly a quarter of the sample. The CDR3 runs 16 amino acids, cysteine and phenylalanine included. Left in the record is the CDR3 DNA by itself, 48 bases read in frame from the first base. The germline V gene yields MGHRA for CDR1 and YSYEKL for CDR2. V has 1 base trimmed and J has 0 bases trimmed; junction bases matching no gene number 2. To note about this clonotype: The specificity of this receptor is unknown. Per-base quality was not reported, and no clone a single base away is much larger than it.

The sequencing sample was made of CD8+ T cells from PBMCs. The sequence joins TRBV4-1 to TRBJ2-7; TRBD2 aligns with 11 central bases. The TCR was taken from a human donor in good health (CMV status not recorded). Some clones in this sample may be carry-over from other donors' samples. The nucleotides are TGCGCCAGCAGCCAAGTTAGCGGGGGGGTCTCCTACGAGCAGTACTTC. Translated, this gives CASSQVSGGVSYEQYF.